This TCR beta chain was captured by sequencing in a study of beta chain features in type 1 diabetes. Overall study context: Sorted cells, about 98,000,000 in number, were examined across all samples. Study-wide points: TCRB CDR3s from Type 1 diabetes patients were moderately but significantly shorter in all four CD4+ subsets.

Every isolated RNA sample was fully reverse transcribed, so sequencing captured expressed TCRB transcripts. The method was immunoSEQ multiplex PCR; TCRdb's version includes in-frame clones alone and lacks a portion of them. The sample contains approximately 300,000 clones, about 11% of which appear only once. V lost 4 bases and J lost 5; bases outside the gene matches: 11. Germline lookup yields CDR1 MNHNS and CDR2 SASEGT. This CDR3 comprises 15 residues. On this clone: Its target is not known.

The authors sorted CD4+ naive, central memory, regulatory and stem cell-like memory cells via CD45RO/CCR7/CD25/CD127/CD95/CD27. The authors obtained over 95% purity in all sorted populations. The sequencing input was naive CD4+ T cells from blood. V is TRBV6-1 and J is TRBJ2-7, with 7 nucleotides matching TRBD2. The TCR sequence derives from a woman aged 30 to 39 in good health. CDR3 sequence: CASSVSREGIDEQYF. CDR3 nucleotides: TGTGCCAGCAGTGTTTCAAGGGAGGGTATCGACGAGCAGTACTTC.